This passage covers 29 T cell receptor beta chains from one sample sequenced in a study of T cells in Graves' hyperthyroidism and ophthalmopathy. The source material, RNA transcripts, was used to amplify TCR beta CDR3 regions. First-round RT-PCR targeting the TCR CDR3 was performed with the HTBI primer set. From the multiplex PCR reads, TCRdb called clonotypes with MiXCR, one entry per CDR3 protein. The repertoire includes about 640,000 distinct CDR3 sequences, roughly 15% of them detected once, and approximately 13% sits in the top ten. Sequenced input: blood. These receptors all stem from a woman aged 45-65 years with Graves' ophthalmopathy.

Many counts were recorded for this clonotype. This chain uses TRBV27 with TRBJ2-3; D is ambiguous. This CDR3 spans 15 amino acids. From germline, CDR1 is MNHEY and CDR2 SMNVEV (reference sequence). The V end was cut by 2 bases, the J end by 2 bases, with 11 bases between. CDR3 sequence: CASSLKRSLTDTQYF. The CDR3 nucleotides read TGTGCCAGCAGTTTAAAACGGTCCCTCACAGATACGCAGTATTTT.

This chain uses TRBV9 with TRBJ2-1, with D unresolved. There are 12 residues in the CDR3. V was trimmed by 0 bases and J by 5 bases, leaving 3 bases between them. Germline V gene data show CDR1 as SGDLS and CDR2 as YYNGEE. CDR3 bases: TGTGCCAGCAGCGTAGGCAACAATGAGCAGTTCTTC. Its protein product is CASSVGNNEQFF.

This clonotype was observed a few times. The rearrangement links TRBV20-1 to TRBJ1-6, with 7 bases identical to TRBD1. The trim removed 2 bases at V and 5 bases at J, leaving 3 bases unmatched. Germline V gene sequence: CDR1 DFQATT, CDR2 SNEGSKA (reference sequence). The CDR3 covers 14 residues. CDR3 region: CSARPTGNNSPLHF. The CDR3 coding sequence is TGCAGTGCTAGACCGACAGGGAATAATTCACCCCTCCACTTT.

This clonotype occurred many times. The chain links TRBV27 to TRBJ2-2; no clear D. V lost 3 bases, J lost 8 bases, and 7 bases lay in between. The CDR3 has 12 amino acids. Germline CDR1 is MNHEY and CDR2 is SMNVEV (reference sequence). The CDR3 nucleotides read TGTGCCAGCAGTTTGCGAGGTGGGGAGCTGTTTTTT. This codes for CASSLRGGELFF.

This clonotype has a count of ten or more. The chain employs TRBV7-3 and TRBJ2-7, with 7 bases matching TRBD2. V lost 2 bases, J lost 2 bases, and 3 bases stayed unmatched. Germline V gene sequence: CDR1 SGHTA, CDR2 FQGTGA. The CDR3 extends over 14 amino acids. CDR3 DNA sequence: TGTGCCAGCAGCTTATCGGGGGGTCCCTACGAGCAGTACTTC. It codes for CASSLSGGPYEQYF.

The chain joins TRBV13 to TRBJ2-7, with 11 bases aligning to TRBD1. Germline V gene data show CDR1 as PRHDT and CDR2 as FYEKMQ (reference sequence). This CDR3 contains 14 residues. Losses at the gene ends were 3 bases for V and 5 bases for J; bases not matched to a gene: 3. The DNA for the CDR3 is TGTGCCAGCAGCTTGGACAGGGGGCATAACGAGCAGTACTTC. Its protein is CASSLDRGHNEQYF.

J is TRBJ2-1 and V is TRBV5-1; D gene ambiguous. V was cut by 0 bases and J by 9 bases, with 13 bases left in between. The CDR3 consists of 14 residues. Germline CDR1 is SGHRS and CDR2 is YFSETQ. The DNA for the CDR3 is TGCGCCAGCAGCTTGGACGCAGGATACGGTGAGCAGTTCTTC. Translated: CASSLDAGYGEQFF.

Comments on this clonotype: At one end the junction does not follow the germline gene, possibly because of a read error. The V call is TRBV18, the J call TRBJ2-3; no clear D. There are 15 residues in the CDR3. Germline CDR1 is KGHSH and CDR2 is LQKENI. CDR3 loop: CVSSRQDRGTDTQYF. As DNA, the CDR3 is TGTGTCAGCTCGCGTCAGGACCGGGGCACAGATACGCAGTATTTT.

The V call is TRBV27, the J call TRBJ2-3, with a tentative D call TRBD2 (5 bases). Trimming shortened V by 7 bases and J by 1 base, and 18 bases separated the two germline ends. There are 16 residues in the CDR3. Germline CDR1 is MNHEY and CDR2 is SMNVEV (reference sequence). The CDR3 nucleotides read TGTGCCAGCAAAGCGGCGAAAAAGGCTGGCACAGATACGCAGTATTTT. This codes for CASKAAKKAGTDTQYF.

In this sample, this clonotype turned up many times. The chain couples TRBV28 to TRBJ1-2; D call uncertain. Per germline, CDR1 MDHEN and CDR2 SYDVKM. The CDR3 extends over 12 amino acids. The germline V and J ends were trimmed by 4 bases and 5 bases, with 8 bases remaining between them. The CDR3 here is CASSSIGYGYTF. The CDR3, as DNA: TGTGCCAGCAGTTCAATCGGGTATGGCTACACCTTC.

This clonotype was counted between two and nine times. The chain recombines TRBV30 with TRBJ2-6; 12 nucleotides line up with TRBD1. J gave up 1 base and V 2 bases, and 6 bases lay outside the gene matches. From germline, CDR1 is GTSNPN and CDR2 SVGIG (reference sequence). The CDR3 contains 18 residues. CDR3 in DNA: TGTGCCTGGAGTACGGGACAGGGGGCTTTTTCTGGGGCCAACGTCCTGACTTTC. Translating gives CAWSTGQGAFSGANVLTF.

This clonotype came up many times. V is TRBV6-2 or TRBV6-3 and J is TRBJ1-1, with no clear D. Trimming took off 3 bases at V and 1 base at J, with 9 bases between the two ends. CDR3 size: 14 residues. Germline V gene lookup returns CDR1 MNHEY and CDR2 SVGEGT. The CDR3 region has the DNA TGTGCCAGCAGTTATTTGTTTGGGAACACTGAAGCTTTCTTT. It is translated as CASSYLFGNTEAFF.

This clonotype occurred many times. The chain is built from TRBV7-3 and TRBJ2-6; a possible D gene is TRBD2 (5 bases). Trimming took 5 bases from V and 0 from J, leaving 20 bases between them. Germline V gene data show CDR1 as SGHTA and CDR2 as FQGTGA. CDR3 length: 19 residues. CDR3: CASSTQGGSQSSGANVLTF. In DNA form, the CDR3 reads TGTGCCAGCAGCACCCAAGGCGGGTCCCAGAGCTCTGGGGCCAACGTCCTGACTTTC. The variable domain in full, with the rest retrieved from reference TRBV7-3 and TRBJ2-6, is GAGVSQTPSNKVTEKGKYVELRCDPISGHTALYWYRQSLGQGPEFLIYFQGTGAADDSGLPNDRFFAVRPEGSVSTLKIQRTERGDSAVYLCASSTQGGSQSSGANVLTFGAGSRLTVL.

This clonotype was seen at least ten times. The V call is TRBV18, the J call TRBJ2-5; 7 positions agree with TRBD2. With 3 bases clipped from V and 1 base from J, the junction kept 2 bases outside the gene matches. The CDR3 runs 14 residues. Germline V gene sequence: CDR1 KGHSH, CDR2 LQKENI. The CDR3 loop reads CASSPGGTQETQYF. The CDR3, as DNA: TGTGCCAGCTCACCGGGGGGGACCCAAGAGACCCAGTACTTC. Supplemented by reference TRBV18 and TRBJ2-5, the full variable domain reads NAGVMQNPRHLVRRRGQEARLRCSPMKGHSHVYWYRQLPEEGLKFMVYLQKENIIDESGMPKERFSAEFPKEGPSILRIQQVVRGDSAAYFCASSPGGTQETQYFGPGTRLLVL.

In its sample, this clonotype was seen a few times. V is TRBV28 and J is TRBJ2-5; tentatively, D is TRBD1 or TRBD2 (7 bases each). Germline loops: CDR1 MDHEN, CDR2 SYDVKM. V was clipped by 3 bases and J by 1 base, with 15 bases between them. The CDR3 is 16 residues long. CDR3 in amino acids: CASSLGRGQSQETQYF. As DNA, the CDR3 is TGTGCCAGCAGTTTGGGGAGGGGGCAATCCCAAGAGACCCAGTACTTC.

This clonotype was picked up a small number of times. This may come from a read error, since a much larger clone is one base off. The CDR3 bases are TGTGTCAGCAAGAATACGGACAGGGAAACAGATACGCAGTATTTT. It translates to CVSKNTDRETDTQYF. The genes are TRBV2 and TRBJ2-3; TRBD1 agrees at 8 bases. The CDR3 contains 15 residues. Looked up from germline, CDR1 is SNHLY and CDR2 is FYNNEI.

A few counts support this clonotype. The chain uses TRBV7-2 and TRBJ2-1; D might be TRBD2 (6 bases). V was trimmed by 1 base and J by 8 bases, leaving 18 bases between them. The germline CDR1 and CDR2 sequences are SGHTA and FQGNSA. The CDR3 covers 16 residues. The CDR3 protein is CASSLGDGSGDYEQFF. CDR3 DNA sequence: TGTGCCAGCAGCTTAGGCGACGGGAGTGGAGACTATGAGCAGTTCTTC.

The chain has TRBV7-2 and TRBJ1-4; possible D gene TRBD1, 6 bases. The CDR3 extends over 14 amino acids. V lost 2 bases and J 4 bases, leaving 8 bases between the germline ends. CDR1 SGHTA and CDR2 FQGNSA come from the germline V gene. CDR3 region: CASSLWGRNEKLFF. The CDR3 nucleotides read TGTGCCAGCAGCTTATGGGGGCGTAATGAAAAACTGTTTTTT. Drawing the rest from reference TRBV7-2 and TRBJ1-4, the complete variable domain is GAGVSQSPSNKVTEKGKDVELRCDPISGHTALYWYRQSLGQGLEFLIYFQGNSAPDKSGLPSDRFSAERTGGSVSTLTIQRTQQEDSAVYLCASSLWGRNEKLFFGSGTQLSVL.

Ten or more counts support this clonotype. J is TRBJ1-1 and V is TRBV10-3, with D uncertain. Trimming stripped 0 bases from V and 0 bases from J, with 8 bases between. The CDR3 is 15 amino acids. Germline V gene lookup returns CDR1 ENHRY and CDR2 SYGVKD. DNA for the CDR3: TGTGCCATCAGTGAGTCGCGTAGTATGAACACTGAAGCTTTCTTT. Encoded protein: CAISESRSMNTEAFF.

This clonotype appeared many times. The J gene is TRBJ2-3, the V gene TRBV10-3; 8 nucleotides agree with TRBD1. Per the germline V gene, CDR1 is ENHRY and CDR2 is SYGVKD. The CDR3 contains 17 residues. V shed 7 bases and J 2 bases; nucleotides not matched to a gene: 14. CDR3 sequence (DNA): TGTGCCATCACCCGTAACCCAGGGGGCGGGATCACAGATACGCAGTATTTT. Its protein product is CAITRNPGGGITDTQYF.

V gene TRBV4-1 combines with J gene TRBJ2-5; D is perhaps TRBD1 or TRBD2 (5 bases each). This CDR3 region has 14 residues. Germline V lookup: CDR1 MGHRA, CDR2 YSYEKL. V gave up 1 base and J gave up 1 base, with 7 bases separating them. The CDR3 is CASSQAGGQETQYF. CDR3 DNA: TGCGCCAGCAGCCAAGCTGGGGGCCAAGAGACCCAGTACTTC.

This clonotype was observed a handful of times. This chain uses TRBV7-8 with TRBJ1-4, with 7 positions matching TRBD1. The CDR3 contains 15 residues. Germline V CDR1 and CDR2: SGHVS, FQNEAQ. The J segment lost 8 bases and the V segment lost 3 bases, leaving 9 bases of the junction unmatched. CDR3 sequence (DNA): TGTGCCAGCAGCTTCAAAAGACAGGGCAGGGAAAAACTGTTTTTT. Protein: CASSFKRQGREKLFF.

On this clonotype itself: This clone may be a read error of a much larger clone one base away. The chain has TRBV5-4 and TRBJ2-2, with 8 positions matching TRBD1. Germline V CDR1 and CDR2: SGHNT, YYREEE (reference sequence). The CDR3 has 12 residues. V trimming: 5 bases; J trimming: 6 bases; junction bases outside the gene matches: 0. CDR3 protein: CASRQGAGELFF. The CDR3 nucleotides are TGTGCCAGCAGACAGGGGGCCGGGGAGCTGTTTTTT.

The rearrangement joins TRBV10-2 to TRBJ2-7; 8 bases are a match to TRBD2. CDR3 size: 16 residues. V shed 0 bases and J 2 bases; nucleotides not matched to a gene: 6. CDR1 WSHSY and CDR2 SAAADI come from the germline V gene. The CDR3 region is CASSESRTSRPYEQYF. Here the CDR3 DNA reads TGCGCCAGCAGTGAGTCTAGGACTAGCAGACCCTACGAGCAGTACTTC.

This clonotype was seen ten or more times. V usage is TRBV20-1 and J usage is TRBJ2-5; 12 bases agree with TRBD2. The CDR3 covers 17 residues. V trimming: 5 bases; J trimming: 4 bases; junction bases outside the gene matches: 14. Germline-derived CDR1 and CDR2 are DFQATT and SNEGSKA (reference sequence). In nucleotides, the CDR3 is TGCAGTGCTTCCCCCCATTCACTAGCGGGAGGCGGAGAGACCCAGTACTTC. It specifies CSASPHSLAGGGETQYF.

This clonotype was seen repeatedly, ten times or more. Germline is not matched at one junction end, which may reflect a read error. V is TRBV7-2 and J is TRBJ2-5, with TRBD1 as a possible D gene (5 bases). Germline-derived CDR1 and CDR2 are SGHTA and FQGNSA. This CDR3 has 16 residues. CDR3 protein: CASSLQLWMTEEPQYF. For the CDR3, the DNA is TGTGCCAGCAGCTTACAGTTGTGGATGACAGAAGAGCCCCAGTACTTC.

This clonotype was recorded at least ten times. The V and J genes are TRBV11-1 and TRBJ2-1; D tentatively reads TRBD1 or TRBD2 (5 bases each). V lost 0 bases, J lost 0 bases, and 15 bases lay in between. Germline values: CDR1 SGHAT, CDR2 FQDESV (reference sequence). This CDR3 is built from 18 residues. CDR3 sequence reads: CASSLAPHGASSYNEQFF. CDR3 nucleotides: TGTGCCAGCAGCTTAGCGCCTCACGGGGCTAGCTCCTACAATGAGCAGTTCTTC.

The table lists this clonotype with many counts. The rearrangement links TRBV20-1 to TRBJ2-7; 9 bases fit TRBD1. Trimming cost V 6 bases and J 2 bases; bases outside gene matches: 11. Germline CDR1 reads DFQATT; CDR2 reads SNEGSKA (reference sequence). This CDR3 has 15 residues. Written as DNA, the CDR3 is TGCAGTGCGAAACCACGCCGGGACAGGGCCTACGAGCAGTACTTC. Its protein product is CSAKPRRDRAYEQYF.

The chain has TRBV15 and TRBJ2-3; 7 nucleotides align to TRBD1. The length of the CDR3 is 16 residues. CDR1 is LNHNV, CDR2 YYDKDF, per germline (reference sequence). V dropped 3 bases and J dropped 1; count of bases not matched to a gene: 7. CDR3 nucleotide sequence: TGTGCCACCAGCAGCCCCCGGGACAGTCGCACAGATACGCAGTATTTT. Translated, it gives CATSSPRDSRTDTQYF.